The 25 T cell receptor beta chains below all came from one sample that was sequenced in a study of cytomegalovirus exposure and HLA in healthy donors (dated by TCRdb to the late 2010s). To prepare the library, the immunoSEQ multiplex PCR assay was applied. A mixture of 60 forward primers for TCR Vbeta segments and 13 reverse primers for TCR Jbeta segments was used in the multiplex PCR. Not all clones reach the TCRdb copy of this immuneACCESS table, which keeps in-frame sequences only. Checked studies attribute under half of the gap to unresolved V genes and leave the rest unexplained. The table for this sample shows approximately 45,000 clones. The ten biggest clones cover 7% to 8.5% of the sample. Sequenced: PBMCs. These TCRs come from a male donor in good health and CMV-seronegative.

This chain joins TRBV11-3 and TRBJ2-5, with no clear D. Germline loops: CDR1 SGHNT, CDR2 YENEEA. This CDR3 has 14 residues. Trimming pared 2 bases from V and 2 bases from J, leaving 9 bases between. The CDR3 loop is CASSLFGGQETQYF. CDR3 DNA sequence: TGTGCCAGCAGCTTATTCGGCGGACAAGAGACCCAGTACTTC.

This chain links TRBV6-4 with TRBJ2-1, with a tentative D call TRBD1 (5 bases). Germline assignment: CDR1 MRHNA and CDR2 SNTAGT. The CDR3 has 15 amino acids. The V end lost 3 bases, the J end lost 12 bases, and 21 bases lay between the germline ends. The CDR3 spells CASSESTEVSRGQFF. The CDR3 DNA reads as TGTGCCAGCAGTGAGTCGACCGAAGTTAGTAGGGGGCAGTTCTTC.

The J gene is TRBJ2-2, the V gene TRBV18, with unresolved D. Germline V gene data show CDR1 as KGHSH and CDR2 as LQKENI. The V end was cut by 3 bases, the J end by 3 bases, with 11 bases between. The length of the CDR3 is 15 residues. The CDR3 spells CASSPSHTYTGELFF. The CDR3 bases are TGTGCCAGCTCACCCTCCCACACCTACACCGGGGAGCTGTTTTTT. The whole variable domain, remainder taken from reference TRBV18 and TRBJ2-2, is NAGVMQNPRHLVRRRGQEARLRCSPMKGHSHVYWYRQLPEEGLKFMVYLQKENIIDESGMPKERFSAEFPKEGPSILRIQQVVRGDSAAYFCASSPSHTYTGELFFGEGSRLTVL.

The chain employs TRBV30 and TRBJ1-1, with TRBD1 matching over 7 bases. The CDR3 runs to 15 residues. Germline loops: CDR1 GTSNPN, CDR2 SVGIG (reference sequence). V trimming: 5 bases; J trimming: 3 bases; junction bases outside the gene matches: 12. The CDR3 here is CAWARRGLKDTEAFF. CDR3 nucleotides: TGTGCCTGGGCAAGAAGGGGGCTTAAGGACACTGAAGCTTTCTTT.

A word on this clone: Other nucleotide sequences from this sample produce the same CDR3. This chain uses TRBV6-5 with TRBJ2-7; 8 nucleotides line up with TRBD2. V lost 4 bases to trimming and J lost 3 bases; unmatched junction nucleotides: 8. This CDR3 contains 15 residues. Germline lookup yields CDR1 MNHEY and CDR2 SVGAGI. This CDR3 reads CASSSPGLGVYEQYF. The CDR3 DNA reads as TGTGCCAGCAGTTCCCCGGGACTAGGAGTCTACGAGCAGTACTTC.

The chain employs TRBV19 and TRBJ2-3; 8 positions agree with TRBD1. The CDR3 has 14 residues. Germline values: CDR1 LNHDA, CDR2 SQIVND (reference sequence). Losses at the gene ends were 0 bases for V and 8 bases for J; bases not matched to a gene: 4. CDR3 in DNA: TGTGCCAGTAGTATAGATCAGGGGGCCGGTACGCAGTATTTT. Translated, it gives CASSIDQGAGTQYF.

The chain uses TRBV18 and TRBJ2-1; 9 nucleotides line up with TRBD1. The CDR3 consists of 17 residues. Germline trimming cut 3 bases from V and 5 bases from J; bases unmatched to any gene: 11. Germline loops: CDR1 KGHSH, CDR2 LQKENI. The CDR3 nucleotides read TGTGCCAGCTCACCGATGGGGACAGGGAAAGGCCACAATGAGCAGTTCTTC. It is translated as CASSPMGTGKGHNEQFF.

The chain is built from TRBV5-1 and TRBJ2-7, with TRBD2 identical over 9 bases. Germline V gene data show CDR1 as SGHRS and CDR2 as YFSETQ. V shed 4 bases, J shed 2 bases, and the junction held 7 bases outside the gene matches. This CDR3 has 15 amino acids. The CDR3 bases are TGCGCCAGCAGCCTCGAGACTAGCGGTGCCTACGAGCAGTACTTC. Protein product: CASSLETSGAYEQYF.

Worth noting for this clone: At one end, the junction sequence differs from germline, possibly due to a read error. Other DNA sequences in the same sample also yield this CDR3. The chain joins TRBV18 to TRBJ2-5; D is unclear. There are 13 residues in the CDR3. Germline CDR1 KGHSH, CDR2 LQKENI. The DNA for the CDR3 is TGCGCCAGCCGCCCCATAACAAAAGAGACCCAGTACTTC. It is translated as CASRPITKETQYF.

The rearrangement uses TRBV15 and TRBJ2-1; 14 bases align to TRBD2. CDR1 LNHNV and CDR2 YYDKDF come from the germline V gene (reference sequence). The CDR3 runs 15 residues. With 0 bases clipped from V and 13 bases from J, the junction kept 5 bases outside the gene matches. The CDR3 here is CATSRDQTSGRDQFF. The DNA of the CDR3 is TGTGCCACCAGCAGAGATCAGACTAGCGGGAGGGACCAGTTCTTC.

The V gene is TRBV5-6, the J gene TRBJ1-1; TRBD1 aligns across 9 bases. Germline V lookup: CDR1 SGHDT, CDR2 YYEEEE. This CDR3 is built from 16 residues. With 4 bases clipped from V and 5 bases from J, the junction kept 12 bases outside the gene matches. DNA of the CDR3: TGTGCCAGCAGCCTGGGGGGGGACAGGGTGAGGACTGAAGCTTTCTTT. This translates into CASSLGGDRVRTEAFF.

The chain's CDR3 is CASSIRQFYGYTF. The CDR3 DNA sequence: TGTGCCAGTAGTATAAGACAGTTCTATGGCTACACCTTC. The genes are TRBV19 and TRBJ1-2; tentative D call: TRBD1 (5 bases). This CDR3 has 13 residues. The germline CDR1 and CDR2 sequences are LNHDA and SQIVND (reference sequence). V lost 2 bases, J lost 4 bases, and 8 bases lay in between.

The chain uses TRBV30 and TRBJ2-3; 9 nucleotides match TRBD2. CDR3 length: 16 residues. The germline gives CDR1 GTSNPN, CDR2 SVGIG (reference sequence). J gave up 6 bases and V 4 bases, and 14 bases lay outside the gene matches. CDR3 region: CAWTRGASGEGDTQYF. In nucleotides, the CDR3 is TGTGCCTGGACCCGAGGGGCTAGCGGGGAGGGGGATACGCAGTATTTT.

V gene TRBV20-1 combines with J gene TRBJ2-7, with TRBD2 matching 12 bases. With V trimmed by 5 bases and J by 10 bases, 3 bases remained unmatched. This CDR3 comprises 11 residues. Germline CDR1 and CDR2: DFQATT and SNEGSKA (reference sequence). CDR3 amino acids: CSAGTSGPQYF. For the CDR3, the DNA is TGCAGTGCTGGGACTAGCGGGCCCCAGTACTTC.

The chain employs TRBV11-1 and TRBJ2-3; D possibly corresponds to TRBD2 (6 bases). Trimming cost V 3 bases and J 11 bases, with 12 bases left between them. The germline V gene encodes CDR1 SGHAT and CDR2 FQDESV (reference sequence). This CDR3 comprises 12 residues. CDR3 DNA sequence: TGTGCCAGCAGCTTTCAGCGGAGGGTGCAGTATTTT. Residues: CASSFQRRVQYF.

The chain has TRBV6-1 and TRBJ1-6; 10 bases match TRBD1. Trimming removed 6 bases from V and 8 bases from J; junction bases left unmatched: 1. The CDR3 is 13 residues long. The V gene's germline CDR1 is MNHNS and CDR2 SASEGT. CDR3 DNA: TGTGCCAGCAGCGGGACAGGGGATTCACCCCTCCACTTT. Residues: CASSGTGDSPLHF.

The chain joins TRBV5-1 to TRBJ2-7; D may be TRBD2 (5 bases). Germline CDR1 is SGHRS and CDR2 is YFSETQ. V lost 4 bases, J lost 1 base, and 9 bases lay in between. CDR3 size: 13 residues. This CDR3 reads CASSDTGSYEQYF. For the CDR3, the DNA is TGCGCCAGCAGCGACACGGGGTCCTACGAGCAGTACTTC.

The rearrangement links TRBV27 to TRBJ2-7; tentative D call: TRBD1 (5 bases). The closer fit of TRBJ1-2 to the DNA end suggests the J call may be wrong. CDR3 length: 15 residues. The germline V gene encodes CDR1 MNHEY and CDR2 SMNVEV (reference sequence). In DNA form, the CDR3 reads TGTGCCAGCAGTTTCTCCCCAGACAGCTCACATGGCTACACCTTC. It yields the protein CASSFSPDSSHGYTF.

The genes are TRBV4-2 and TRBJ2-1; D gene unclear. Trimming cost V 0 bases and J 0 bases, with 9 bases left between them. Germline V gene data show CDR1 as LGHNA and CDR2 as YNFKEQ. CDR3 length: 16 residues. The CDR3 here is CASSQEIGGSYNEQFF. As DNA, the CDR3 is TGTGCCAGCAGCCAAGAAATTGGCGGCTCCTACAATGAGCAGTTCTTC.

The rearrangement joins TRBV5-6 to TRBJ1-2, with TRBD1 as a possible D gene (5 bases). The CDR3 extends over 14 amino acids. Germline V gene sequence: CDR1 SGHDT, CDR2 YYEEEE. Trimming cost V 3 bases and J 3 bases, with 12 bases left between them. CDR3: CASSYDSRHYGYTF. The CDR3 bases are TGTGCCAGCAGCTATGACAGCCGGCACTATGGCTACACCTTC. Combining the CDR3 with reference TRBV5-6 and TRBJ1-2 gives the whole variable domain DAGVTQSPTHLIKTRGQQVTLRCSPKSGHDTVSWYQQALGQGPQFIFQYYEEEERQRGNFPDRFSGHQFPNYSSELNVNALLLGDSALYLCASSYDSRHYGYTFGSGTRLTVV.

This rearrangement joins TRBV5-7 to TRBJ2-3; TRBD2 matches 9 bases. TRBV5-7 carries the ORF label, with uncertain function. With V trimmed by 4 bases and J by 4 bases, 10 bases remained unmatched. This CDR3 region has 16 residues. The CDR3 bases are TGTGCCAGCAGCCCAGGGAGGGGACTAGCAGCAGATACGCAGTATTTT. It codes for CASSPGRGLAADTQYF.

The chain employs TRBV9 and TRBJ2-3; a weak D match, TRBD1 (6 bases). Germline-derived CDR1 and CDR2 are SGDLS and YYNGEE. V was cut by 4 bases and J by 2 bases, with 17 bases left in between. This CDR3 has 16 residues. The CDR3 loop is CASSRWIRGDTDTQYF. The DNA of the CDR3 is TGTGCCAGCAGCCGATGGATCAGGGGAGACACAGATACGCAGTATTTT. Supplemented by reference TRBV9 and TRBJ2-3, the full variable domain reads DSGVTQTPKHLITATGQRVTLRCSPRSGDLSVYWYQQSLDQGLQFLIQYYNGEERAKGNILERFSAQQFPDLHSELNLSSLELGDSALYFCASSRWIRGDTDTQYFGPGTRLTVL.

This sequence joins TRBV5-6 and TRBJ2-7; possible D gene TRBD1, 6 bases. Germline CDR1 and CDR2: SGHDT and YYEEEE. Trimming stripped 1 base from V and 4 bases from J, with 12 bases between. The CDR3 has 14 amino acids. The CDR3 DNA follows: TGTGCCAGCAGCTTGTACGGGCAGGGGTACGAGCAGTACTTC. Translating gives CASSLYGQGYEQYF.

The chain uses TRBV5-5 and TRBJ2-5, with D maybe TRBD2 (5 bases). Germline CDR1 reads SGHKS; CDR2 reads YYEKEE (reference sequence). The CDR3 loop spans 13 amino acids. V gave up 2 bases and J gave up 5 bases, with 10 bases separating them. The CDR3 sequence is CASSFGERETQYF. The DNA of the CDR3 is TGTGCCAGCAGCTTCGGGGAAAGGGAGACCCAGTACTTC.

V usage is TRBV6-5 and J usage is TRBJ1-2; D ambiguous. CDR1 MNHEY and CDR2 SVGAGI come from the germline V gene. V gave up 3 bases and J gave up 3 bases, with 8 bases separating them. The CDR3 has 13 residues. The chain's CDR3 is CASSYGQDYGYTF. In DNA, the CDR3 is TGTGCCAGCAGTTATGGCCAGGACTATGGCTACACCTTC.